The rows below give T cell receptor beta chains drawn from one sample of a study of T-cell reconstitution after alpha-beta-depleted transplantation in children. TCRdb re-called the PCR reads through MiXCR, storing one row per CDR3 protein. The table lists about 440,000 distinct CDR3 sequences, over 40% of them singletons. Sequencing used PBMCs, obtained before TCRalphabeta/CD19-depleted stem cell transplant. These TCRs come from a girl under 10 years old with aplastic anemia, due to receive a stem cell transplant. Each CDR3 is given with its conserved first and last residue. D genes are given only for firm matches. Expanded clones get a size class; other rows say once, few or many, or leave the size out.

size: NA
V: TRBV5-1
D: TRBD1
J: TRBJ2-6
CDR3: CASSLGRTGSLGANVLTF
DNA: TGCGCCAGCAGCTTGGGTAGGACAGGATCACTCGGGGCCAACGTCCTGACTTTC

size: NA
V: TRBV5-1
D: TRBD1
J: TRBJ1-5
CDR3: CASSQGTGGQPQHF
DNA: TGCGCCAGCAGCCAAGGGACAGGGGGGCAGCCCCAGCATTTT

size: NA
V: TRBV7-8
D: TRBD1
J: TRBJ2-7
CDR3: CASSLGDRALEQYF
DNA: TGTGCCAGCAGCTTAGGGGACAGGGCTCTCGAGCAGTACTTC

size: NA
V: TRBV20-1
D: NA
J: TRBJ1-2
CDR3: CSGLGVDGYTF
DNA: TGCAGTGGATTAGGGGTAGATGGCTACACCTTC

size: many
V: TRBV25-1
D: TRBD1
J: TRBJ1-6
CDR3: CASRPYRGENSPLHF
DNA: TGTGCCAGCAGACCTTACAGGGGCGAGAATTCACCCCTCCACTTT

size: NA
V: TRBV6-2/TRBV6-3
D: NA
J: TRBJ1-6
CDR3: CASSYSGENSPLHF
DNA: TGTGCCAGCAGTTACTCGGGAGAGAATTCACCCCTCCACTTT

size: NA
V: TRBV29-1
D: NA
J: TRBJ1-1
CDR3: CSVMVGGAEAFF
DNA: TGCAGCGTTATGGTCGGGGGGGCTGAAGCTTTCTTT

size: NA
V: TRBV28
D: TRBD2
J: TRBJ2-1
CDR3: CASSLGLAGGPWNNEQFF
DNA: TGTGCCAGCAGTTTAGGTCTAGCGGGGGGTCCGTGGAACAATGAGCAGTTCTTC

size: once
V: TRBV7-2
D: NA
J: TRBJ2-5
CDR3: CASSQYAGAGTQYF
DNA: TGTGCCAGCAGCCAGTATGCGGGGGCCGGGACCCAGTACTTC

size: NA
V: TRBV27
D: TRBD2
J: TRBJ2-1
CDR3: CASSFTSGNRFF
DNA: TGTGCCAGCAGTTTCACTAGCGGGAACCGATTCTTC

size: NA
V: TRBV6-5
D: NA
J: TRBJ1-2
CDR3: CASSYSVGLNYGYTF
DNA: TGTGCCAGCAGTTACTCGGTTGGTCTGAACTATGGCTACACCTTC

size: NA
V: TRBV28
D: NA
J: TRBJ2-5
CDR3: CASSRMGAQETQYF
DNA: TGTGCCAGCAGCCGTATGGGGGCGCAGGAGACCCAGTACTTC

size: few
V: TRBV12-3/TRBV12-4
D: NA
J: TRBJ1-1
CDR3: CASSFEVVVTEAFF
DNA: TGTGCCAGCAGTTTTGAGGTGGTAGTCACTGAAGCTTTCTTT

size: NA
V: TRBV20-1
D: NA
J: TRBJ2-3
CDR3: CSASPRAAVTDTQYF
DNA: TGCAGTGCCTCCCCAAGGGCCGCGGTCACAGATACGCAGTATTTT

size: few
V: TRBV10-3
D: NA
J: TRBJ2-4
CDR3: CAISEQQGLNIAKNIQYF
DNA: TGTGCCATCAGTGAACAGCAGGGGCTAAATATAGCCAAAAACATTCAGTACTTC

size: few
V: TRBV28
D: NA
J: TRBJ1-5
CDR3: CASSLFGGLGNQPQHF
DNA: TGTGCCAGCAGTTTATTCGGGGGGCTAGGCAATCAGCCCCAGCATTTT

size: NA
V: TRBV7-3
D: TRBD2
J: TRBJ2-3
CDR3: CASSIDGGDTDTQYF
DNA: TGTGCCAGCAGCATAGACGGGGGGGACACAGATACGCAGTATTTT

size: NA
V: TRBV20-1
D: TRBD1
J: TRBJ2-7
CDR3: CSARPPGTGWYEQYF
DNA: TGCAGTGCTAGACCTCCCGGGACAGGGTGGTACGAGCAGTACTTC

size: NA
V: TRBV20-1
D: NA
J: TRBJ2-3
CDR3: CSASSGEGRTDTQYF
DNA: TGCAGTGCTAGTTCAGGAGAGGGTCGCACAGATACGCAGTATTTT

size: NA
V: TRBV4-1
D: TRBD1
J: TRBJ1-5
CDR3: CASSQVGGPGGLNQPQHF
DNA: TGCGCCAGCAGCCAAGTGGGGGGCCCAGGGGGCCTGAATCAGCCCCAGCATTTT

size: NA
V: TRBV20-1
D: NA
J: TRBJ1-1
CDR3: CSASGLMNTEAFF
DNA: TGCAGTGCTAGCGGACTTATGAACACTGAAGCTTTCTTT

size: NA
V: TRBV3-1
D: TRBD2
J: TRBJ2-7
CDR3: CASSQGLAGMYPYEQYF
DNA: TGTGCCAGCAGCCAAGGACTAGCGGGAATGTACCCCTACGAGCAGTACTTC

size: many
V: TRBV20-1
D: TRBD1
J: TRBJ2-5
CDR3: CSGFQGEETQYF
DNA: TGCAGTGGATTCCAGGGGGAAGAGACCCAGTACTTC

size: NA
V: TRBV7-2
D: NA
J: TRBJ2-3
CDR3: CASSPRTITDTQYF
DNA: TGTGCCAGCAGCCCCCGGACCATCACAGATACGCAGTATTTT

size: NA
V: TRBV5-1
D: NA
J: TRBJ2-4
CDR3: CASEAGLAKNIQYF
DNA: TGCGCCTCGGAGGCAGGTTTAGCCAAAAACATTCAGTACTTC

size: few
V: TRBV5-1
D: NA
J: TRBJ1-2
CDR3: CASSLVNSPGQNGYTF
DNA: TGCGCCAGCAGCTTGGTAAACAGTCCAGGACAGAATGGCTACACCTTC

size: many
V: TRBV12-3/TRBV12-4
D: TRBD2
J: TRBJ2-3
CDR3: CASSLGLPDTQYF
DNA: TGTGCCAGCAGTTTGGGACTACCAGATACGCAGTATTTT

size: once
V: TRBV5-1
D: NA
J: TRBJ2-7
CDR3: CASSLARGPTYEQYF
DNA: TGCGCCAGCAGCTTGGCCAGGGGACCCACCTACGAGCAGTACTTC

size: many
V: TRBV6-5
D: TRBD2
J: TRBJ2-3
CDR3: CASRSSSGASGTQYF
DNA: TGTGCCAGCAGATCATCTAGCGGGGCTAGCGGTACGCAGTATTTT

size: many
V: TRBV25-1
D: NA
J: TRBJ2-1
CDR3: CASRGRVGEQFF
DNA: TGTGCCAGCAGGGGCAGGGTGGGCGAGCAGTTCTTC

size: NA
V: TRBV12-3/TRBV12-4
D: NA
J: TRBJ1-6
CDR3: CASSLTAAPLHF
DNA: TGTGCCAGCAGCTTGACTGCGGCGCCCCTCCACTTT

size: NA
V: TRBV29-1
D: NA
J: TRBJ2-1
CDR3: CSVEPVSSYNEQFF
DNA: TGCAGCGTTGAACCGGTGAGCTCCTACAATGAGCAGTTCTTC

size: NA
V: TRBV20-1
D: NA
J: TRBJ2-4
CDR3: CSASLSRVEFEFGNIQYF
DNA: TGCAGTGCTAGTTTGTCGCGAGTAGAGTTCGAGTTCGGTAACATTCAGTACTTC

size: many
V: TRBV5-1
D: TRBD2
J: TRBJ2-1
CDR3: CASSFRLAGDEQFF
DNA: TGCGCCAGCAGCTTCCGACTAGCGGGAGACGAGCAGTTCTTC

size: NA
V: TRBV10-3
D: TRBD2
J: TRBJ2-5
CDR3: CAISGAPGLAGEETQYF
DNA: TGTGCCATCAGTGGCGCACCGGGACTAGCGGGGGAAGAGACCCAGTACTTC

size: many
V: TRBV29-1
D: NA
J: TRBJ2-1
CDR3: CSVGSLGGGPHNEQFF
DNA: TGCAGCGTTGGATCCTTAGGGGGAGGACCCCACAATGAGCAGTTCTTC

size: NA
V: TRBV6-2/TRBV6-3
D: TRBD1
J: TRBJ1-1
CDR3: CASSYSLRTGRGGNTAEAFF
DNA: TGTGCCAGCAGTTACTCCTTACGGACAGGGAGAGGTGGTAATACGGCTGAAGCTTTCTTT

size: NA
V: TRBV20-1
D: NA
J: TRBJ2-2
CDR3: CSAPAQPGELFF
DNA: TGCAGTGCCCCCGCGCAGCCCGGGGAGCTGTTTTTT

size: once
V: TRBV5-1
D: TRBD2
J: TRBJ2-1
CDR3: CASSPETSPTFGQFF
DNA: TGCGCCAGCAGCCCGGAGACTAGCCCCACTTTCGGGCAGTTCTTC

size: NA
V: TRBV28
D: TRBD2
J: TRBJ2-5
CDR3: CASSFRLAGTKETQYF
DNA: TGTGCCAGCAGTTTTCGACTAGCGGGGACCAAAGAGACCCAGTACTTC

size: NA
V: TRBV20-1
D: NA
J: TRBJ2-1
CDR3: CSASPDSYNEQFF
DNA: TGCAGTGCTAGCCCCGACAGTTACAATGAGCAGTTCTTC

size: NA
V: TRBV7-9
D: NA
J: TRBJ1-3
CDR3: CASTPSADTFSGNTIYF
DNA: TGTGCCAGCACCCCGTCGGCGGACACCTTCTCTGGAAACACCATATATTTT

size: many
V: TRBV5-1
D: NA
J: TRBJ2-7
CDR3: CASSLEGLSYEQYF
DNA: TGCGCCAGCAGCTTGGAGGGGCTCTCCTACGAGCAGTACTTC

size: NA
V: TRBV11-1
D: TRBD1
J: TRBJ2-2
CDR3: CASTSHRLTGESGGELFF
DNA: TGTGCCAGCACCTCCCATCGGCTGACAGGGGAAAGTGGCGGGGAGCTGTTTTTT

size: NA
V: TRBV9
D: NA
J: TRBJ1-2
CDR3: CASSVVGGGIALDGYTF
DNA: TGTGCCAGCAGCGTAGTAGGAGGCGGAATAGCTTTAGATGGCTACACCTTC